The sequence of this T cell receptor (beta chain) was determined in a study of blood T cells in healthy people across ages. Study-wide results and caveats: Unsorted PBMCs prevented conclusive naive versus antigen-experienced comparison.

The use of a sample-barcoded 5' primer and a J-beta primer mix characterized a second PCR of about 6 to 12 cycles. TCRdb itself ran the 5' RACE reads through MiXCR, one entry per CDR3 protein. Here the sample spans some 880,000 distinct CDR3 sequences, 35% to 40% being singletons. With regard to this clonotype: Its antigen is as yet unknown.

Material for sequencing was blood. This TCR was sampled from a man between 18 and 35 years old in good health.

CDR3 in amino acids: CSASAPGARQPQHF. CDR3 DNA: TGCAGTGCTAGTGCCCCAGGGGCTCGTCAGCCCCAGCATTTT. The V call is TRBV20-1, the J call TRBJ1-5, with D perhaps TRBD1 (6 bases). V was clipped by 3 bases and J by 6 bases, with 15 bases between them. This CDR3 has 14 amino acids. The germline CDR1 and CDR2 sequences are DFQATT and SNEGSKA (reference sequence).